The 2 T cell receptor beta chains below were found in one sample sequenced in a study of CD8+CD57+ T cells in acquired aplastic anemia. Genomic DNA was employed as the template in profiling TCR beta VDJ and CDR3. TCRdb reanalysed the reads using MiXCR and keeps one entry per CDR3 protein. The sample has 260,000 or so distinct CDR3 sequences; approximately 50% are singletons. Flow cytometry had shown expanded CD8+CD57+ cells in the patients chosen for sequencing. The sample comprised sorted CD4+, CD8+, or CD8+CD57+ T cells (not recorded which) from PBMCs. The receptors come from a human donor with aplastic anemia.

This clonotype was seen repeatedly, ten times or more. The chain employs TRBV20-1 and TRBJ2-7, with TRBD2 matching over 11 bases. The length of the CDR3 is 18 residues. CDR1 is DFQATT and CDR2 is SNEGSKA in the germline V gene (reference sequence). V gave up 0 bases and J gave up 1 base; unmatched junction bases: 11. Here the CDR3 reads CSARDPVVAGGWSYEQYF. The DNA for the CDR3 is TGCAGTGCTAGAGACCCGGTGGTAGCGGGAGGGTGGTCCTACGAGCAGTACTTC.

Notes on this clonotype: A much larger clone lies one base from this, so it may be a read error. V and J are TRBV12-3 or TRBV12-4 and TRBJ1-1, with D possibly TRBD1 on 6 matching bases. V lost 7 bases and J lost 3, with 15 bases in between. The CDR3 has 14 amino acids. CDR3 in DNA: TGTGCCAGCATTTTCGACAGGTGGGACACTGAAGCTTTCTTT. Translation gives CASIFDRWDTEAFF.